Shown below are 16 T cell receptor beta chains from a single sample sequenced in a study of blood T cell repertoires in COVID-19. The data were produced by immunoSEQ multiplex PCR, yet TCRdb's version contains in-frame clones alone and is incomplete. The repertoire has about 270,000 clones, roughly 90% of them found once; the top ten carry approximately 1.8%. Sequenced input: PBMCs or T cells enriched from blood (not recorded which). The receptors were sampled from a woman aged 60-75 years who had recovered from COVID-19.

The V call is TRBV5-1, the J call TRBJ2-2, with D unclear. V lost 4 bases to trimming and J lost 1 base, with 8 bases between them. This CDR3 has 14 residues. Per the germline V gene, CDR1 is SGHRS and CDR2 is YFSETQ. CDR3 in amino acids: CASSITENTGELFF. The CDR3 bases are TGCGCCAGCAGCATTACAGAGAACACCGGGGAGCTGTTTTTT.

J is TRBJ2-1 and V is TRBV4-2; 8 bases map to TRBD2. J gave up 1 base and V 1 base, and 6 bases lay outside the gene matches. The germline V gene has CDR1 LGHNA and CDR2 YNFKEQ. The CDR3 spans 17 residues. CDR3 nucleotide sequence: TGTGCCAGCAGCCAAGTTCAAAGCGGGGGTTCCTACAATGAGCAGTTCTTC. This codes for CASSQVQSGGSYNEQFF.

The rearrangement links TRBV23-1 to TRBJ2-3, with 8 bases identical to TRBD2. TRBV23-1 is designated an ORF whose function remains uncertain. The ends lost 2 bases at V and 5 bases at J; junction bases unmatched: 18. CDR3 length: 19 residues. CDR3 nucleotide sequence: TGCGCCAGCAGTCAAGCGCCCCCCGGGACTAGGGACCAGCGAGATACGCAGTATTTT. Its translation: CASSQAPPGTRDQRDTQYF.

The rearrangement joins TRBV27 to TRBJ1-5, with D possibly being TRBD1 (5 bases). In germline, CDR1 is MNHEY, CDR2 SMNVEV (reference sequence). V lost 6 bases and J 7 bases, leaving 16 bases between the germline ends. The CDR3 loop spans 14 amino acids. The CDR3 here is CASSYQGTDQPQHF. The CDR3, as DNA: TGTGCCAGCAGCTATCAGGGAACCGACCAGCCCCAGCATTTT.

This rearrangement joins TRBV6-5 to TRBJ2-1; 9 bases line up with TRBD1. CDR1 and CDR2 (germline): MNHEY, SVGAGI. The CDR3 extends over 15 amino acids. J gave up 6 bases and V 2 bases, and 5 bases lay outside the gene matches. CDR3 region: CASSYGTGPANEQFF. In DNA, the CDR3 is TGTGCCAGCAGTTACGGGACAGGGCCCGCCAATGAGCAGTTCTTC.

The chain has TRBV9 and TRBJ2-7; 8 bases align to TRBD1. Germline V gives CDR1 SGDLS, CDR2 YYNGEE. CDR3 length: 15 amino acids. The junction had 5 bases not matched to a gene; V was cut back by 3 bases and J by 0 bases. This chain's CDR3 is CASSAGTGISYEQYF. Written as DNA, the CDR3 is TGTGCCAGCAGCGCCGGGACAGGTATCTCCTACGAGCAGTACTTC.

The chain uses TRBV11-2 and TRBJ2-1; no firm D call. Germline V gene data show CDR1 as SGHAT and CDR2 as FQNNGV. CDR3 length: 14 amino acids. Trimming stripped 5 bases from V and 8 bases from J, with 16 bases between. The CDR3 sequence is CASSVSSSGYEQFF. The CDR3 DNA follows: TGTGCCAGCAGCGTATCATCTTCGGGTTATGAGCAGTTCTTC.

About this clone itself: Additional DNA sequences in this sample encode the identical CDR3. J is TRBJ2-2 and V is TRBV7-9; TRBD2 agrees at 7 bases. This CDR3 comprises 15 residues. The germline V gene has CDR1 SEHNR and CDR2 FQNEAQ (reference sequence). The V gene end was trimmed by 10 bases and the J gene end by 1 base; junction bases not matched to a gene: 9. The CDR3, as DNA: TGTGCCACCAATAGACTAGCTGTGAACACCGGGGAGCTGTTTTTT. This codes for CATNRLAVNTGELFF. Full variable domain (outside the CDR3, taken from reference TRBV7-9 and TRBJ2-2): DTGVSQNPRHKITKRGQNVTFRCDPISEHNRLYWYRQTLGQGPEFLTYFQNEAQLEKSRLLSDRFSAERPKGSFSTLEIQRTEQGDSAMYLCATNRLAVNTGELFFGEGSRLTVL.

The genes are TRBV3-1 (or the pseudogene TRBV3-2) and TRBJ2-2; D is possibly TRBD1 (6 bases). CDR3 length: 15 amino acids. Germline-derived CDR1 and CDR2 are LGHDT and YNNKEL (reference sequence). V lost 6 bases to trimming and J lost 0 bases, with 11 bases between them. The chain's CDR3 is CASREWTANTGELFF. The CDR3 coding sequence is TGTGCCAGCAGAGAATGGACAGCGAACACCGGGGAGCTGTTTTTT.

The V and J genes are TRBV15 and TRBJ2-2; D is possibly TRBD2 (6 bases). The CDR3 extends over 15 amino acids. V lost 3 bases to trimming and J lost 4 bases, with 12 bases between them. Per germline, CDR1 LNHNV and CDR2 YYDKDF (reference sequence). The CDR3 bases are TGTGCCACCAGCAGGGGCGGGACTTCCACCGGGGAGCTGTTTTTT. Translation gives CATSRGGTSTGELFF.

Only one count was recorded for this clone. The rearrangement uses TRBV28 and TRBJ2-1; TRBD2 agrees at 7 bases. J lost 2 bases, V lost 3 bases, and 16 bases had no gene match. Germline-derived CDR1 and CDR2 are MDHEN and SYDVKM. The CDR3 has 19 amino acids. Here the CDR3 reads CASSFLWGTPGGTYNEQFF. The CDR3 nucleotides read TGTGCCAGCAGTTTTCTCTGGGGGACCCCGGGAGGAACCTACAATGAGCAGTTCTTC.

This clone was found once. CDR3 coding DNA: TGTGCCAGCAGTCTGGGGCTTCCGATTGGCTACACCTTC. Translating it yields CASSLGLPIGYTF. The chain recombines TRBV27 with TRBJ1-2; TRBD1 might be the D (5 bases). Per germline, CDR1 MNHEY and CDR2 SMNVEV (reference sequence). This CDR3 has 13 amino acids. V lost 5 bases and J lost 7, with 14 bases in between.

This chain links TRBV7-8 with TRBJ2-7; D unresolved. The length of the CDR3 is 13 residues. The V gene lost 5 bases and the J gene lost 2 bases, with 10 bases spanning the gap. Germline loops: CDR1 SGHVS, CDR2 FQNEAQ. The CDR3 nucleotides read TGTGCCAGCAGCCTCCATCCTACCTACGAGCAGTACTTC. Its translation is CASSLHPTYEQYF.

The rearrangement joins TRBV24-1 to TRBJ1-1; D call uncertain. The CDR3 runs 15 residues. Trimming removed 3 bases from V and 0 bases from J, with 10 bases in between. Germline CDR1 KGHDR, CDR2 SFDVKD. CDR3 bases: TGTGCCACCAGTGATAGTCGGGGTTTGAACACTGAAGCTTTCTTT. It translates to CATSDSRGLNTEAFF.

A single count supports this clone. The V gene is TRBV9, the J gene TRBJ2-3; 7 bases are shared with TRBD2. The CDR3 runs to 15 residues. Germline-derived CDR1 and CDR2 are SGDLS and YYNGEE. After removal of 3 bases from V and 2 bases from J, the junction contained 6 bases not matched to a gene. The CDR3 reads CASSASSGLTDTQYF. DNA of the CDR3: TGTGCCAGCAGCGCTTCTAGCGGACTCACAGATACGCAGTATTTT. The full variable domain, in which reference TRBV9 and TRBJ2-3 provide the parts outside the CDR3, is DSGVTQTPKHLITATGQRVTLRCSPRSGDLSVYWYQQSLDQGLQFLIQYYNGEERAKGNILERFSAQQFPDLHSELNLSSLELGDSALYFCASSASSGLTDTQYFGPGTRLTVL.

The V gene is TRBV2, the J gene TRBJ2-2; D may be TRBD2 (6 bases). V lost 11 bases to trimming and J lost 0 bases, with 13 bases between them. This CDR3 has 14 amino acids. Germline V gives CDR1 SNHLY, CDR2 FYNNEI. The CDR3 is CAGGRGTNTGELFF. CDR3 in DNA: TGTGCCGGGGGGAGAGGAACGAACACCGGGGAGCTGTTTTTT.